This entry lists 8 T cell receptor beta chains sequenced from one sample in a study of shared clonotypes between healthy human individuals. Here immunoSEQ multiplex PCR was the method, and the copy in TCRdb shows in-frame clones only, minus some. The sample contains about 2.1 million clones, about 92% of which appear only once. Positively selected for CCR7, the CD45RO-negative cells used as naive CD8 cells excluded terminally differentiated effector memory CD45RA+ cells. Sequencing was done on a sample of naive CD8+ T cells from PBMCs. Receptors originate from a man between 18 and 35 years old in good health. Some clones in this sample may be carry-over from other donors' samples.

The chain uses TRBV29-1 and TRBJ1-4; TRBD1 matches 9 bases. The CDR3 is 14 amino acids. From germline, CDR1 is SQVTM and CDR2 ANQGSEA. Germline trimming cut 7 bases from V and 7 bases from J; bases unmatched to any gene: 10. DNA of the CDR3: TGCAGCGCATGGAGTGGGACAGGGAGTGAAAAACTGTTTTTT. Amino acids: CSAWSGTGSEKLFF.

The rearrangement joins TRBV6-6 to TRBJ1-1; D is ambiguous. The V and J ends lost 7 bases and 4 bases respectively, with 16 bases between them. CDR1 MNHNY and CDR2 SVGAGI come from the germline V gene (reference sequence). CDR3 length equals 14 residues. The DNA of the CDR3 is TGTGCCAGCATCCCCCATGAGGCGGGCACTGAAGCTTTCTTT. This codes for CASIPHEAGTEAFF.

This clone was observed once. The gene calls are TRBV5-1 and TRBJ1-2, with D perhaps matching TRBD1 (6 bases). V lost 3 bases, J lost 1 base, and 16 bases lay in between. This CDR3 has 16 amino acids. Germline V gene lookup returns CDR1 SGHRS and CDR2 YFSETQ. CDR3 DNA sequence: TGCGCCAGCAGCTACCGGGACACAGTCCTTAACTATGGCTACACCTTC. This encodes CASSYRDTVLNYGYTF.

The chain recombines TRBV2 with TRBJ1-5; no clear D. The V end lost 2 bases, the J end lost 6 bases, and 14 bases lay between the germline ends. The germline CDR1 and CDR2 sequences are SNHLY and FYNNEI. The CDR3 loop spans 15 amino acids. DNA for the CDR3: TGTGCCAGCAGTGAATTGAGGGCAGGTACTCAGCCCCAGCATTTT. It yields the protein CASSELRAGTQPQHF.

The V call is TRBV2, the J call TRBJ1-3; possible D gene TRBD1, 6 bases. Trimming removed 8 bases from V and 3 bases from J, with 8 bases in between. CDR1 SNHLY and CDR2 FYNNEI come from the germline V gene. The CDR3 covers 12 residues. CDR3 residues: CASGGGGNTIYF. The CDR3 DNA reads as TGTGCCAGCGGAGGGGGTGGAAACACCATATATTTT.

This sequence joins TRBV19 and TRBJ1-2; D is perhaps TRBD1 (5 bases). CDR3 length: 12 residues. Trimming stripped 6 bases from V and 3 bases from J, with 8 bases between. The V gene's germline CDR1 is LNHDA and CDR2 SQIVND (reference sequence). CDR3 coding DNA: TGTGCCAGTAGAGGGGACGACTATGGCTACACCTTC. Amino acid sequence: CASRGDDYGYTF. Combining the CDR3 with reference TRBV19 and TRBJ1-2 gives the whole variable domain DGGITQSPKYLFRKEGQNVTLSCEQNLNHDAMYWYRQDPGQGLRLIYYSQIVNDFQKGDIAEGYSVSREKKESFPLTVTSAQKNPTAFYLCASRGDDYGYTFGSGTRLTVV.

The V and J genes are TRBV28 and TRBJ2-1; TRBD2 is a possible D gene (5 bases). The ends were cut back, 5 bases at V and 5 bases at J, with 10 bases in the middle. The germline V gene has CDR1 MDHEN and CDR2 SYDVKM. This CDR3 contains 13 residues. The CDR3 DNA reads as TGTGCCAGCAGTCCAAGCGGAAACAATGAGCAGTTCTTC. Its translation: CASSPSGNNEQFF.

A note on this clone: This sample includes further DNA sequences coding for the same CDR3. This chain joins TRBV5-1 and TRBJ1-2; the D is unclear. V lost 0 bases, J lost 2 bases, and 8 bases lay in between. In germline, CDR1 is SGHRS, CDR2 YFSETQ. The CDR3 is made up of 14 amino acids. Written as DNA, the CDR3 is TGCGCCAGCAGCTTGGTGGCCAGGAACTATGGCTACACCTTC. It specifies CASSLVARNYGYTF.